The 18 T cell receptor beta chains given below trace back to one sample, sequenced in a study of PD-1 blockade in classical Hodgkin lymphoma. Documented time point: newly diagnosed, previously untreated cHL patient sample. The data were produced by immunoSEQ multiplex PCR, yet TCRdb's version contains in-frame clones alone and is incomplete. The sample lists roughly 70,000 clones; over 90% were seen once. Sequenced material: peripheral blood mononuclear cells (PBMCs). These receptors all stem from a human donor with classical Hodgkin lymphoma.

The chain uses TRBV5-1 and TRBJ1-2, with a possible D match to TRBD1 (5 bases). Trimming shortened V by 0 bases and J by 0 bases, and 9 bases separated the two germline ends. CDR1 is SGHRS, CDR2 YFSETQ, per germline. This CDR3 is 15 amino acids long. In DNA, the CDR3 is TGCGCCAGCAGCTTGGACGGGGCGGCTAACTATGGCTACACCTTC. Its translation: CASSLDGAANYGYTF.

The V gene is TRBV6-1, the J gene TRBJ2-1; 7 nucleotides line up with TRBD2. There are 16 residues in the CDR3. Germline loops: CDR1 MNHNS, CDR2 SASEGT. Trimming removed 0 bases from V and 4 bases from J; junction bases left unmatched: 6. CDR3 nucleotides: TGTGCCAGCAGTGAAGCGAGGCTAGCGGCTTACAATGAGCAGTTCTTC. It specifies CASSEARLAAYNEQFF.

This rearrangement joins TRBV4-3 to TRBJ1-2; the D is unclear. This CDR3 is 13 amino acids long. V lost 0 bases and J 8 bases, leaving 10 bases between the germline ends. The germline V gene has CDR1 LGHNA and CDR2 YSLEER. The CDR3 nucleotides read TGCGCCAGCAGCCAAGATCGAAGGTACGGCTACACCTTC. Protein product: CASSQDRRYGYTF.

The CDR3 DNA follows: TGTGCCAGCAGCGTAGGGTGGGCGGGGTTCACAGATACGCAGTATTTT. It codes for CASSVGWAGFTDTQYF. This rearrangement joins TRBV9 to TRBJ2-3; D possibly corresponds to TRBD2 (6 bases). Germline-derived CDR1 and CDR2 are SGDLS and YYNGEE. The CDR3 covers 16 residues. V lost 0 bases and J 2 bases, leaving 13 bases between the germline ends.

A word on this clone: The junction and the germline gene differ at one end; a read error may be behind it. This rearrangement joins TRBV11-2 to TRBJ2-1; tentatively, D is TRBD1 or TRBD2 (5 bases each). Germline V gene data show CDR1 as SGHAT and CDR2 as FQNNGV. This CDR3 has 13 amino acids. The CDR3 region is CASSWDPNNGQFF. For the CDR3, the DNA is TGTGCCAGCAGCTGGGACCCAAACAATGGGCAGTTCTTC.

Here the CDR3 DNA reads TGTGCCAGCTCACCGGTCGTAAATGAAGCTTTCTTT. Its protein product is CASSPVVNEAFF. The chain joins TRBV18 to TRBJ1-1; D gene ambiguous. The V end lost 3 bases, the J end lost 7 bases, and 9 bases lay between the germline ends. Per the germline V gene, CDR1 is KGHSH and CDR2 is LQKENI. The CDR3 is 12 amino acids.

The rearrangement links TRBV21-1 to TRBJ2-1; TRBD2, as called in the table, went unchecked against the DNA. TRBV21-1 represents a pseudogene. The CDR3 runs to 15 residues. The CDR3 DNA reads TGTGCCAGCACCGGATCGGCGAATGACTCCAATGAGCAGTTCTTC. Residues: CASTGSANDSNEQFF.

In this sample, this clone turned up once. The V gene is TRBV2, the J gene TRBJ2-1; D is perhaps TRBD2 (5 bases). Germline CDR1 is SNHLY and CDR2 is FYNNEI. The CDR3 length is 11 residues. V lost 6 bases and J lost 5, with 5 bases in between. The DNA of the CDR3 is TGTGCCAGCAGCGGGGACAATGAGCAGTTCTTC. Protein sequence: CASSGDNEQFF.

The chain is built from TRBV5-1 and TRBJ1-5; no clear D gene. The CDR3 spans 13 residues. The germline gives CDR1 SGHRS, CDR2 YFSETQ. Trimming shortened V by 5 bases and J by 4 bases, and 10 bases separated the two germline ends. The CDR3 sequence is CASRAGENQPQHF. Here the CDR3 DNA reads TGCGCCAGCAGGGCGGGAGAGAATCAGCCCCAGCATTTT.

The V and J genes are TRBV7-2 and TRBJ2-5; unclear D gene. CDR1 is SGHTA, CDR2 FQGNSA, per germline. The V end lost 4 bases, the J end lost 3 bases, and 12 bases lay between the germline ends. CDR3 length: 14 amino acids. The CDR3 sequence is CASSSQISEETQYF. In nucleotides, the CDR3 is TGTGCCAGCAGCTCCCAAATTTCAGAAGAGACCCAGTACTTC.

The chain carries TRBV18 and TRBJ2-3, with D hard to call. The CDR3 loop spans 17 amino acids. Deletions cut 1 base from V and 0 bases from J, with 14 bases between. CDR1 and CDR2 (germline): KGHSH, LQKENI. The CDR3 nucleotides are TGTGCCAGCTCACCACGCATGGGTTTGGCTAGCACAGATACGCAGTATTTT. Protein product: CASSPRMGLASTDTQYF.

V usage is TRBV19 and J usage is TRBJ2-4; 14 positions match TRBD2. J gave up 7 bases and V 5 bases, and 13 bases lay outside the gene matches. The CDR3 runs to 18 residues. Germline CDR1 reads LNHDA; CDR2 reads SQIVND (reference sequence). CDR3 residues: CASSPGTSGRSGGNIQYF. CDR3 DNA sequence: TGTGCCAGTAGTCCCGGGACTAGCGGGAGATCCGGCGGTAACATTCAGTACTTC.

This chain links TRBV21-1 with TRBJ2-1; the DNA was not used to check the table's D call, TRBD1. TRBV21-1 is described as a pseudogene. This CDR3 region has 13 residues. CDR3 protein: CASSSDRVNEQFF. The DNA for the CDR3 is TGTGCCAGCAGCTCAGACAGGGTAAACGAGCAGTTCTTC.

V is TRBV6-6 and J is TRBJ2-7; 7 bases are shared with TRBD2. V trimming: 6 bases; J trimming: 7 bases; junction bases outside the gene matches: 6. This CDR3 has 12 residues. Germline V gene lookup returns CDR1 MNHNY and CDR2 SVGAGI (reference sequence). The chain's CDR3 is CASRYRGEEQYF. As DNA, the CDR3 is TGTGCCAGCAGGTATCGGGGGGAAGAGCAGTACTTC.

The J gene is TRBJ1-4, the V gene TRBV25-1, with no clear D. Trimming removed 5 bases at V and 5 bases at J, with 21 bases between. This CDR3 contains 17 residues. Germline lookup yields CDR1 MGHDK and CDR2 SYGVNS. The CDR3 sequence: CASSHLGLGLKNEKLFF. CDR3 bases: TGTGCCAGCAGTCACTTGGGCCTCGGGCTCAAAAATGAAAAACTGTTTTTT.

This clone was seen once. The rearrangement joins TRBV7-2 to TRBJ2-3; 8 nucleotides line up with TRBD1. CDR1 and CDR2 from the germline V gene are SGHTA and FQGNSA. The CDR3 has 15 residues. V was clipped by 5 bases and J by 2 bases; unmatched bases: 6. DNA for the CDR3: TGTGCCAGCAGCCAACAGGGGGGACCCACAGATACGCAGTATTTT. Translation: CASSQQGGPTDTQYF.

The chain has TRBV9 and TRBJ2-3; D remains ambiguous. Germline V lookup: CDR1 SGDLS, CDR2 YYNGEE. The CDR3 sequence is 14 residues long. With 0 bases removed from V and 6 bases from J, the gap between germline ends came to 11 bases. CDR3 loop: CASSVGGTRDTQYF. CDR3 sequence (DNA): TGTGCCAGCAGCGTAGGGGGTACCCGGGATACGCAGTATTTT.

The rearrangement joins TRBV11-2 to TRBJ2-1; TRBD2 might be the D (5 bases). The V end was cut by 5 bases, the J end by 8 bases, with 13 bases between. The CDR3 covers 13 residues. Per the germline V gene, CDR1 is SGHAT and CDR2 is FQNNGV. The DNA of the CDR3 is TGTGCCAGCAGCCTCCCCCCGGGGTATGAGCAGTTCTTC. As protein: CASSLPPGYEQFF.